These T cell receptor beta chains were read from a single sample in a study of blood T cell repertoires in COVID-19. TCRdb's table, derived via immunoSEQ multiplex PCR, lists solely in-frame clones and lacks some. The repertoire includes about 160,000 clones, about 86% of them detected once, and roughly 4% sits in the top ten. The sequencing sample was made of peripheral blood. The receptor source for this set is a woman in her seventies with acute or convalescent COVID-19. The CDR3 runs from the conserved cysteine through the conserved F or W. D genes are given only for firm matches. Size tells how often a clone was seen (once, few, many) or the class of an expanded clone, and some rows leave it out.

>.|TRBV9|TRBJ1-3|few
CASSVATRQGVAGNTIYF
TGTGCCAGCAGCGTAGCTACGAGGCAGGGTGTAGCTGGAAACACCATATATTTT
>.|TRBV5-6|TRBJ1-3|.
CASSPGFSSGNTIYF
TGTGCCAGCAGCCCGGGATTCTCCTCTGGAAACACCATATATTTT
>.|TRBV24-1|TRBJ2-5|.
CATSDQTGLGETQYF
TGTGCCACCAGTGATCAAACAGGGTTGGGAGAGACCCAGTACTTC
>TRBD2|TRBV6-5|TRBJ2-5|.
CAGGGTSVETQYF
TGTGCCGGGGGCGGGACTAGTGTGGAGACCCAGTACTTC
>TRBD1|TRBV6-5|TRBJ1-2|.
CASKGTGVYGYTF
TGTGCCAGCAAAGGGACAGGGGTGTATGGCTACACCTTC
>.|TRBV4-1|TRBJ1-1|.
CASSQDRGTEAFF
TGCGCCAGCAGCCAAGATCGGGGCACTGAAGCTTTCTTT
>.|TRBV10-1|TRBJ1-1|once
CASGTLMNTEAFF
TGCGCCAGCGGTACTCTCATGAACACTGAAGCTTTCTTT
>TRBD2|TRBV5-4|TRBJ2-1|.
CASSTGTSAFNEQFF
TGTGCCAGCAGCACCGGGACTAGCGCGTTCAATGAGCAGTTCTTC
>.|TRBV29-1|TRBJ1-2|.
CSVQKGPDYGYTF
TGCAGCGTCCAAAAGGGGCCGGACTATGGCTACACCTTC
>TRBD2|TRBV2|TRBJ2-3|.
CASRLAGTDTQYF
TGTGCCAGCAGGCTAGCGGGCACAGATACGCAGTATTTT
>TRBD1|TRBV12-3/TRBV12-4|TRBJ2-7|.
CASSPGQGSEQYF
TGTGCCAGCAGTCCGGGACAGGGGTCCGAGCAGTACTTC
>TRBD1|TRBV18|TRBJ2-4|.
CASSQGAENIQYF
TGTGCCAGCTCACAGGGGGCGGAAAACATTCAGTACTTC
>TRBD2|TRBV4-2|TRBJ2-1|.
CASSQVTRGGNGNEQFF
TGTGCCAGCAGCCAAGTGACGCGGGGGGGCAACGGCAATGAGCAGTTCTTC
>TRBD2|TRBV6-6|TRBJ2-3|.
CASSYSRLASLDTQYF
TGTGCCAGCAGTTACTCGCGACTAGCGAGCCTAGATACGCAGTATTTT
>TRBD1|TRBV19|TRBJ1-5|.
CASSSGGLINQPQHF
TGTGCCAGTAGTTCAGGGGGACTTATCAATCAGCCCCAGCATTTT
>TRBD1|TRBV4-2|TRBJ1-2|.
CASGTGEANYGYTF
TGTGCCAGCGGAACAGGGGAGGCAAACTATGGCTACACCTTC
>.|TRBV27|TRBJ1-1|.
CASSLSPRQNTEAFF
TGTGCCAGCAGTTTATCGCCGCGCCAGAACACTGAAGCTTTCTTT
>.|TRBV21-1|TRBJ2-3|.
CASNHVDRGGTDTQYF
TGTGCCAGCAACCACGTGGACAGGGGTGGTACAGATACGCAGTATTTT
>.|TRBV9|TRBJ1-4|.
CASSAPGGHNEKLFF
TGTGCCAGCAGCGCCCCGGGGGGACATAATGAAAAACTGTTTTTT
>TRBD2|TRBV9|TRBJ2-1|.
CASSVRPAGASNEQFF
TGTGCCAGCAGCGTTAGGCCAGCGGGGGCCTCTAATGAGCAGTTCTTC
>TRBD2|TRBV25-1|TRBJ2-2|.
CASGPGTSRTGELFF
TGTGCCAGCGGCCCCGGGACTAGCCGCACCGGGGAGCTGTTTTTT
>.|TRBV18|TRBJ2-1|.
CASSTSQGLSNEQFF
TGTGCCAGCTCGACCTCTCAGGGGCTCTCCAATGAGCAGTTCTTC
>TRBD1|TRBV18|TRBJ2-2|.
CASSPIVRQGRNTGELFF
TGTGCCAGCTCACCGATTGTCCGACAGGGGCGGAACACCGGGGAGCTGTTTTTT
>TRBD2|TRBV5-1|TRBJ2-5|.
CASSARRGLAGGQETQYF
TGCGCCAGCAGCGCCCGCCGCGGACTAGCGGGGGGTCAAGAGACCCAGTACTTC
>.|TRBV6-5|TRBJ2-1|.
CAHEREWGNEQFF
TGTGCCCACGAACGGGAGTGGGGTAATGAGCAGTTCTTC
>.|TRBV11-3|TRBJ2-5|.
CASSSGLQASQETQYF
TGTGCCAGCAGCTCGGGCCTACAGGCCTCTCAAGAGACCCAGTACTTC
>.|TRBV2|TRBJ2-7|.
CASSGRQDRYEQYF
TGTGCCAGCAGTGGGAGGCAGGACCGCTACGAGCAGTACTTC
>.|TRBV6-6|TRBJ1-1|few
CASSTPGGAGNTEAFF
TGTGCCAGCAGTACCCCGGGGGGGGCCGGGAACACTGAAGCTTTCTTT
>.|TRBV12-3/TRBV12-4|TRBJ2-7|.
CASSRGSYEQYF
TGTGCCAGCAGCAGGGGATCTTACGAGCAGTACTTC
>.|TRBV6-2/TRBV6-3|TRBJ2-1|.
CASSYFPPAGTHSYNEQFF
TGTGCCAGCAGTTACTTCCCCCCCGCCGGGACTCACTCCTACAATGAGCAGTTCTTC
>.|TRBV24-1|TRBJ2-1|once
CATSRSPVYNEQFF
TGTGCCACCTCTCGGAGTCCTGTCTACAATGAGCAGTTCTTC
>.|TRBV6-5|TRBJ1-2|.
CASSLGENYGYTF
TGTGCCAGCAGCTTAGGGGAAAACTATGGCTACACCTTC
>TRBD2|TRBV7-8|TRBJ2-3|once
CASSLAFFGLAGEDTQYF
TGTGCCAGCAGCTTAGCGTTCTTCGGACTAGCGGGAGAGGATACGCAGTATTTT
>TRBD1|TRBV3-1/TRBV3-2|TRBJ1-5|.
CASSQTGTGDNQPQHF
TGTGCCAGCAGCCAAACCGGGACAGGGGACAATCAGCCCCAGCATTTT
>.|TRBV7-2|TRBJ1-1|.
CASRSGSNTEAFF
TGTGCCAGCAGGTCAGGGTCGAACACTGAAGCTTTCTTT
>.|TRBV6-5|TRBJ2-4|.
CASSSSLALAKNIQYF
TGTGCCAGCAGTTCTTCTTTAGCCTTAGCCAAAAACATTCAGTACTTC
>TRBD1|TRBV30|TRBJ1-1|.
CAWSASGGTYMNTEAFF
TGTGCCTGGAGCGCCTCAGGGGGTACTTACATGAACACTGAAGCTTTCTTT
>.|TRBV2|TRBJ2-5|.
CASSADGEETQYF
TGTGCCAGCAGCGCAGACGGAGAAGAGACCCAGTACTTC
>.|TRBV7-2|TRBJ2-7|.
CASSLLQAYEQYF
TGTGCCAGCAGCTTATTGCAGGCCTACGAGCAGTACTTC
>.|TRBV5-6|TRBJ1-1|.
CASSLASNTEAFF
TGTGCCAGCAGCTTGGCCTCGAACACTGAAGCTTTCTTT
>TRBD2|TRBV10-3|TRBJ2-1|.
CAISPRLAGALDEQFF
TGTGCCATCAGCCCCCGACTAGCGGGCGCCCTCGATGAGCAGTTCTTC
>.|TRBV7-3|TRBJ1-6|.
CASSLTAGSRNSPLHF
TGTGCCAGCAGCTTAACCGCGGGATCCCGTAATTCACCCCTCCACTTT
>TRBD2|TRBV7-9|TRBJ2-7|.
CASSSPTGTSGEQYF
TGTGCCAGCAGCAGCCCCACAGGGACTAGCGGGGAGCAGTACTTC
>TRBD1|TRBV3-1/TRBV3-2|TRBJ1-2|.
CASSQPDRGRDYGYTF
TGTGCCAGCAGCCAACCAGACAGGGGCCGTGACTATGGCTACACCTTC
>TRBD1|TRBV15|TRBJ2-1|.
CATSRDRVGNEQFF
TGTGCCACCAGCAGGGACAGGGTGGGCAATGAGCAGTTCTTC
>.|TRBV11-2|TRBJ1-5|.
CASSLGGYQPQHF
TGTGCCAGCAGCTTAGGCGGGTATCAGCCCCAGCATTTT
>.|TRBV7-9|TRBJ1-4|.
CASSPGRANEKLFF
TGTGCCAGCAGCCCTGGCAGGGCTAATGAAAAACTGTTTTTT
>TRBD1|TRBV5-6|TRBJ1-3|once
CASSRRQGYPGGSGNTIYF
TGTGCCAGCAGCCGGAGACAGGGGTATCCCGGAGGGTCTGGAAACACCATATATTTT
>.|TRBV6-6|TRBJ2-2|.
CASYLGGTGELFF
TGTGCCAGTTATTTAGGGGGCACCGGGGAGCTGTTTTTT
>.|TRBV28|TRBJ2-1|once
CASSFPGLNLEQFF
TGTGCCAGCAGTTTCCCCGGACTCAACCTTGAGCAGTTCTTC
>.|TRBV6-2/TRBV6-3|TRBJ2-5|.
CASSFPGRETQYF
TGTGCCAGCAGTTTTCCGGGAAGAGAGACCCAGTACTTC
>.|TRBV4-3|TRBJ2-2|.
CASSQDRGLELFF
TGCGCCAGCAGCCAAGATAGGGGTCTCGAGCTGTTTTTT
>.|TRBV20-1|TRBJ2-1|.
CSHSRNEQFF
TGCAGTCACTCTCGCAATGAGCAGTTCTTC
>TRBD1|TRBV6-5|TRBJ1-6|.
CASSYSGQNNSPLHF
TGTGCCAGCAGTTACTCGGGACAGAATAATTCACCCCTCCACTTT
>TRBD2|TRBV5-4|TRBJ2-5|.
CASSLVGGPLETQYF
TGTGCCAGCAGCTTAGTGGGAGGGCCTTTGGAGACCCAGTACTTC
>.|TRBV4-3|TRBJ1-1|.
CASSGQLNTEAFF
TGCGCCAGCAGTGGACAGTTGAACACTGAAGCTTTCTTT
>.|TRBV7-3|TRBJ2-1|.
CASSLRPYNEQFF
TGTGCCAGCAGCCTAAGGCCTTACAATGAGCAGTTCTTC